Below are 23 T cell receptor beta chains sequenced from a single sample in a study of OX40 agonist ivuxolimab in advanced cancers. The assay was immunoSEQ multiplex PCR, and TCRdb's table has in-frame clones only and misses some. The sample has some 100,000 clones; 86% are singletons. The input for sequencing was CD4+ or CD8+ T cells sorted from blood, taken in a trial of the OX40 agonist ivuxolimab. These receptors were taken from an adult with an advanced solid tumor such as melanoma, head and neck, liver or kidney cancer.

V and J are TRBV6-1 and TRBJ2-3, with D perhaps TRBD2 (6 bases). V gave up 2 bases and J gave up 2 bases, with 11 bases separating them. Germline CDR1 reads MNHNS; CDR2 reads SASEGT. This CDR3 comprises 15 residues. The CDR3 spells CASSEPGAITDTQYF. CDR3 sequence (DNA): TGTGCCAGCAGTGAACCGGGAGCCATCACAGATACGCAGTATTTT.

V gene TRBV19 combines with J gene TRBJ2-3, with no clear D. CDR3 length: 12 amino acids. The V gene's germline CDR1 is LNHDA and CDR2 SQIVND (reference sequence). V dropped 8 bases and J dropped 5 bases, with 11 bases sitting between them. DNA for the CDR3: TGTGCCAGTGCCCCAAGTGGAGATACGCAGTATTTT. Protein product: CASAPSGDTQYF.

V and J are TRBV6-6 and TRBJ2-1; 8 bases agree with TRBD1. The ends lost 7 bases at V and 7 bases at J; junction bases unmatched: 9. Germline CDR1 MNHNY, CDR2 SVGAGI (reference sequence). The CDR3 contains 14 residues. The CDR3 sequence: CASNAGTGLNEQFF. The CDR3 DNA sequence: TGTGCCAGCAACGCGGGGACAGGTCTTAATGAGCAGTTCTTC.

J is TRBJ2-1 and V is TRBV7-8; no firm D call. This CDR3 spans 17 amino acids. Trimming stripped 5 bases from V and 0 bases from J, with 17 bases between. Germline assignment: CDR1 SGHVS and CDR2 FQNEAQ. The CDR3 DNA is TGTGCCAGCAGCCATCGAGTGGGGATTATCTCCTACAATGAGCAGTTCTTC. Protein: CASSHRVGIISYNEQFF.

V is TRBV28 and J is TRBJ1-2, with TRBD1 matching 8 bases. V was clipped by 5 bases and J by 8 bases; unmatched bases: 13. Germline loops: CDR1 MDHEN, CDR2 SYDVKM. The CDR3 totals 15 residues. The CDR3 loop is CASSRTGLGSRGYTF. The CDR3 nucleotides are TGTGCCAGCAGTCGGACAGGGCTGGGAAGTAGGGGCTACACCTTC.

This chain joins TRBV2 and TRBJ1-2; possible D gene TRBD1, 6 bases. The CDR3 runs to 15 residues. Germline V gives CDR1 SNHLY, CDR2 FYNNEI. V was cut by 2 bases and J by 4 bases, with 14 bases left in between. The CDR3 loop is CASSENRQGGYGYTF. The DNA of the CDR3 is TGTGCCAGCAGTGAAAATCGACAAGGGGGCTATGGCTACACCTTC. The complete variable domain, with remaining parts taken from reference TRBV2 and TRBJ1-2, reads EPEVTQTPSHQVTQMGQEVILRCVPISNHLYFYWYRQILGQKVEFLVSFYNNEISEKSEIFDDQFSVERPDGSNFTLKIRSTKLEDSAMYFCASSENRQGGYGYTFGSGTRLTVV.

The chain recombines TRBV27 with TRBJ2-1; TRBD1 matches at 7 bases. V trimming: 6 bases; J trimming: 4 bases; junction bases outside the gene matches: 6. CDR1 MNHEY and CDR2 SMNVEV come from the germline V gene (reference sequence). The CDR3 covers 14 residues. CDR3 DNA sequence: TGTGCCAGCAGCCTCGGGACAGTATACAATGAGCAGTTCTTC. Its translation is CASSLGTVYNEQFF.

The V gene is TRBV4-2, the J gene TRBJ1-4, with TRBD1 matching 8 bases. V trimming: 3 bases; J trimming: 7 bases; junction bases outside the gene matches: 7. Germline V lookup: CDR1 LGHNA, CDR2 YNFKEQ. There are 15 residues in the CDR3. The CDR3 DNA reads TGTGCCAGCAGCCAGATCACAGGGGGGAGTGAAAAACTGTTTTTT. Its translation is CASSQITGGSEKLFF.

A few counts support this clone. The rearrangement links TRBV7-8 to TRBJ2-1; 9 bases fit TRBD2. Germline CDR1 SGHVS, CDR2 FQNEAQ. This CDR3 is 14 amino acids long. With V trimmed by 5 bases and J by 4 bases, 3 bases remained unmatched. The CDR3 DNA is TGTGCCAGCAGCCGTGCGGGAGGGTACAATGAGCAGTTCTTC. Translation gives CASSRAGGYNEQFF.

The chain couples TRBV7-3 to TRBJ2-3, with D possibly being TRBD2 (6 bases). V lost 1 base and J 0 bases, leaving 8 bases between the germline ends. The germline CDR1 and CDR2 sequences are SGHTA and FQGTGA. CDR3 size: 15 residues. CDR3 nucleotides: TGTGCCAGCAGCTTAATAGGGACTAGCACAGATACGCAGTATTTT. Protein: CASSLIGTSTDTQYF.

This clone appeared once. This chain joins TRBV28 and TRBJ1-1, with D perhaps matching TRBD1 (5 bases). There are 15 residues in the CDR3. Per germline, CDR1 MDHEN and CDR2 SYDVKM. Trimming removed 5 bases at V and 4 bases at J, with 17 bases between. CDR3 loop: CASSVLGQGVTEAFF. The CDR3 nucleotides are TGTGCCAGCAGTGTACTGGGGCAGGGAGTCACTGAAGCTTTCTTT.

CDR3 sequence: CASSTLQGGGYTF. The CDR3 region has the DNA TGTGCCAGCAGTACCCTACAGGGTGGTGGCTACACCTTC. The chain has TRBV27 and TRBJ1-2; D might be TRBD1 (6 bases). CDR1 and CDR2 from the germline V gene are MNHEY and SMNVEV (reference sequence). Trimming shortened V by 5 bases and J by 7 bases, and 14 bases separated the two germline ends. The CDR3 runs to 13 residues.

V and J are TRBV19 and TRBJ1-4; D might be TRBD1 (5 bases). The CDR3 spans 12 residues. The germline V gene encodes CDR1 LNHDA and CDR2 SQIVND (reference sequence). V was cut by 7 bases and J by 6 bases, with 9 bases left in between. CDR3 protein: CASNRRYEKLFF. CDR3 DNA: TGTGCCAGTAACAGGAGATATGAAAAACTGTTTTTT.

The chain recombines TRBV19 with TRBJ2-7; 9 nucleotides agree with TRBD2. CDR3 length: 15 amino acids. Germline loops: CDR1 LNHDA, CDR2 SQIVND (reference sequence). V was clipped by 7 bases and J by 5 bases; unmatched bases: 12. The CDR3 spells CASTMGAGGTNEQYF. CDR3 bases: TGTGCCAGTACCATGGGGGCGGGAGGGACTAACGAGCAGTACTTC.

The chain couples TRBV30 to TRBJ1-2; D remains unclear. Germline-derived CDR1 and CDR2 are GTSNPN and SVGIG (reference sequence). The CDR3 has 13 amino acids. V shed 3 bases and J shed 3 bases, with 11 bases lying between them. CDR3 nucleotide sequence: TGTGCCTGGAGCAAAGGGCTACACTATGGCTACACCTTC. Its translation is CAWSKGLHYGYTF.

The chain recombines TRBV28 with TRBJ1-4; D remains unclear. From germline, CDR1 is MDHEN and CDR2 SYDVKM. Trimming cost V 6 bases and J 0 bases, with 5 bases left between them. The CDR3 is 13 amino acids. The CDR3: CASRRATNEKLFF. The CDR3 coding sequence is TGTGCCAGCAGGAGGGCAACTAATGAAAAACTGTTTTTT.

The genes are TRBV5-1 and TRBJ1-4, with TRBD1 identical over 7 bases. This CDR3 spans 15 amino acids. The V segment lost 4 bases and the J segment 0 bases; nucleotides outside the gene matches: 3. The germline V gene encodes CDR1 SGHRS and CDR2 YFSETQ. The CDR3 loop reads CASSTGQATNEKLFF. CDR3 coding DNA: TGCGCCAGCAGCACCGGACAGGCAACTAATGAAAAACTGTTTTTT.

This chain uses TRBV4-1 with TRBJ1-1; D perhaps matches TRBD1 (5 bases). The CDR3 runs 17 residues. Trimming shortened V by 0 bases and J by 5 bases, and 19 bases separated the two germline ends. The V gene's germline CDR1 is MGHRA and CDR2 YSYEKL. CDR3 sequence reads: CASSQDWGRRVGTEAFF. As DNA, the CDR3 is TGCGCCAGCAGCCAAGATTGGGGCAGAAGAGTAGGGACTGAAGCTTTCTTT.

The chain is built from TRBV2 and TRBJ2-2, with 9 nucleotides matching TRBD1. Looked up from germline, CDR1 is SNHLY and CDR2 is FYNNEI. V was clipped by 6 bases and J by 4 bases; unmatched bases: 6. The CDR3 has 15 residues. Written as DNA, the CDR3 is TGTGCCAGCAGCCACGACAGGGGGGGCACCGGGGAGCTGTTTTTT. Translating it yields CASSHDRGGTGELFF.

This chain uses TRBV5-4 with TRBJ1-2, with D hard to call. This CDR3 comprises 15 residues. The germline V gene encodes CDR1 SGHNT and CDR2 YYREEE (reference sequence). The ends were cut back, 4 bases at V and 4 bases at J, with 17 bases in the middle. The CDR3 loop reads CASSLRTASFYGYTF. CDR3 coding DNA: TGTGCCAGCAGCCTTCGGACGGCCTCTTTCTATGGCTACACCTTC.

The chain combines TRBV30 with TRBJ2-1; D is undetermined. The V end lost 4 bases, the J end lost 10 bases, and 11 bases lay between the germline ends. The germline CDR1 and CDR2 sequences are GTSNPN and SVGIG (reference sequence). The CDR3 has 11 amino acids. The CDR3 DNA reads TGTGCCTGGACCTTCAGGAACGAGCAGTTCTTC. Protein: CAWTFRNEQFF.

The genes are TRBV5-5 and TRBJ2-3, with 9 bases lining up with TRBD2. J was trimmed by 1 base and V by 2 bases; bases with no gene match: 5. The CDR3 extends over 16 amino acids. The V gene's germline CDR1 is SGHKS and CDR2 YYEKEE (reference sequence). CDR3 bases: TGTGCCAGCAGCTTAGCGGCTAGCGGGGGCACAGATACGCAGTATTTT. The encoded protein is CASSLAASGGTDTQYF. The full variable domain, its missing parts supplied by reference TRBV5-5 and TRBJ2-3, is DAGVTQSPTHLIKTRGQQVTLRCSPISGHKSVSWYQQVLGQGPQFIFQYYEKEERGRGNFPDRFSARQFPNYSSELNVNALLLGDSALYLCASSLAASGGTDTQYFGPGTRLTVL.

This chain uses TRBV4-1 with TRBJ2-1; D ambiguous. The CDR3 spans 15 residues. Trimming removed 2 bases from V and 1 base from J, with 9 bases in between. From germline, CDR1 is MGHRA and CDR2 YSYEKL. For the CDR3, the DNA is TGCGCCAGCAGCCAATCGGCCCAATCCTACAATGAGCAGTTCTTC. Protein: CASSQSAQSYNEQFF.